This T cell receptor beta chain was sequenced in a study of shared clonotypes between healthy human individuals. Trimming removed 0 bases from V and 4 bases from J, with 10 bases in between. Germline CDR1 is SGHRS and CDR2 is YFSETQ. The length of the CDR3 is 14 residues. Donors, without exception, were Caucasian adults residing in Nashville, Tennessee. Regarding this clone: Its specificity is unknown.

An assay was performed, and its level was deep. Profiling relied on immunoSEQ multiplex PCR, and the TCRdb table lists in-frame clones only, not all of them. The table has under 600,000 clones, about 96% seen once. Study conclusions and caveats: Among donors, sharing of clonotypes was expected to be affected by sequencing depth. Some clonotypes were shared by all four sorted-subset donors, while others were not shared. The non-shared ones had lower generation probabilities than the shared ones.

Sequences were obtained from naive CD4+ T cells sorted from blood. As for subset: CD45RA+ positively selected. The J gene is TRBJ1-2, the V gene TRBV5-1; D is unclear. This clonotype was sampled from a woman aged 30 to 39 in good health. The CDR3 bases are TGCGCCAGCAGCTTGGCGGCAGGAGGCTATGGCTACACCTTC. Its translation is CASSLAAGGYGYTF.